These 10 T cell receptor beta chains originate from one sample sequenced in a study of blood T cell repertoires in COVID-19. Here immunoSEQ multiplex PCR was the method, and the copy in TCRdb shows in-frame clones only, minus some. The sample lists 150,000 to 200,000 clones, 70% to 90% occurring once. Sequencing input: peripheral blood. These receptors came from a woman between 65 and 79 years old with acute or convalescent COVID-19.

CDR3 nucleotides: TGCGCCAGCAGCAGAACTAGCGCCGAAACTCACACAGATACGCAGTATTTT. This codes for CASSRTSAETHTDTQYF. The chain has TRBV5-1 and TRBJ2-3; TRBD2 agrees at 7 bases. CDR1 and CDR2 (germline): SGHRS, YFSETQ. There are 17 residues in the CDR3. V lost 4 bases and J lost 2; bases outside the gene matches: 13.

The chain is built from TRBV5-8 and TRBJ1-1; no clear D. Per the germline V gene, CDR1 is SGHTS and CDR2 is YDEGEE. V lost 5 bases and J 1 base, leaving 9 bases between the germline ends. The CDR3 runs 13 residues. The CDR3 nucleotides are TGTGCCAGCAGAGCTACAGAGAACACTGAAGCTTTCTTT. It codes for CASRATENTEAFF.

The rearrangement uses TRBV27 and TRBJ1-6; no reliable D call. The CDR3 contains 12 residues. V was clipped by 6 bases and J by 3 bases, with 3 bases between them. Germline values: CDR1 MNHEY, CDR2 SMNVEV (reference sequence). The CDR3 sequence is CASSRYNSPLHF. The CDR3 nucleotides are TGTGCCAGCAGCCGCTATAATTCACCCCTCCACTTT.

The genes are TRBV18 and TRBJ1-1; D perhaps matches TRBD1 (5 bases). Trimming took 1 base from V and 3 from J, leaving 12 bases between them. This CDR3 has 15 amino acids. Germline V gives CDR1 KGHSH, CDR2 LQKENI. CDR3 DNA sequence: TGTGCCAGCTCACCACGATGGCAGGGTGACACTGAAGCTTTCTTT. This sequence encodes CASSPRWQGDTEAFF.

A note on this clone: In the same sample, other DNA sequences code for this CDR3. The chain is built from TRBV7-9 and TRBJ1-2; 9 nucleotides align to TRBD1. The germline CDR1 and CDR2 sequences are SEHNR and FQNEAQ (reference sequence). V lost 5 bases and J lost 8; bases outside the gene matches: 9. This CDR3 is built from 14 residues. CDR3 coding DNA: TGTGCCAGCAGCCCAGACAGGGGGGCAGGGGGCTACACCTTC. Amino acid sequence: CASSPDRGAGGYTF.

The chain uses TRBV11-2 and TRBJ2-3; TRBD2 might be the D (7 bases). CDR1 SGHAT and CDR2 FQNNGV come from the germline V gene. Trimming stripped 2 bases from V and 4 bases from J, with 19 bases between. This CDR3 has 17 amino acids. The CDR3 DNA sequence: TGTGCCAGCAGCTTAAGGGCCTCGGCGGGGGCCGCAGATACGCAGTATTTT. Amino acids: CASSLRASAGAADTQYF. Looking up the rest from reference TRBV11-2 and TRBJ2-3 gives the full variable domain: EAGVAQSPRYKIIEKRQSVAFWCNPISGHATLYWYQQILGQGPKLLIQFQNNGVVDDSQLPKDRFSAERLKGVDSTLKIQPAKLEDSAVYLCASSLRASAGAADTQYFGPGTRLTVL.

V gene TRBV27 combines with J gene TRBJ2-4; D is possibly TRBD1 (6 bases). Germline V CDR1 and CDR2: MNHEY, SMNVEV (reference sequence). V was trimmed by 3 bases and J by 2 bases, leaving 14 bases between them. The CDR3 spans 16 residues. CDR3 DNA sequence: TGTGCCAGCAGTTTCATCACAGGGAAGTCCAAAAACATTCAGTACTTC. This sequence encodes CASSFITGKSKNIQYF.

This chain uses TRBV9 with TRBJ1-4, with 7 bases identical to TRBD1. V was pared by 0 bases and J by 5 bases, with 7 bases of the junction left unmatched. The CDR3 is 16 amino acids. Per germline, CDR1 SGDLS and CDR2 YYNGEE. The CDR3 reads CASSVAGAGGNEKLFF. The CDR3 DNA reads as TGTGCCAGCAGCGTAGCGGGGGCAGGGGGGAATGAAAAACTGTTTTTT.

V is TRBV19 and J is TRBJ1-6, with D possibly TRBD1 on 6 matching bases. Trimming pared 3 bases from V and 8 bases from J, leaving 14 bases between. The germline V gene encodes CDR1 LNHDA and CDR2 SQIVND (reference sequence). CDR3 length: 15 residues. CDR3 nucleotides: TGTGCCAGTAGTATGATCCCGGCAGGGGATTCACCCCTCCACTTT. Its protein is CASSMIPAGDSPLHF.

This chain uses TRBV25-1 with TRBJ2-1, with D possibly TRBD2 on 6 matching bases. CDR3 length equals 15 residues. Germline V CDR1 and CDR2: MGHDK, SYGVNS. Deletions cut 8 bases from V and 6 bases from J, with 20 bases between. The CDR3 nucleotides read TGTGCCAGCGCCGCTCTGGCGGGGATAAGCAATGAGCAGTTCTTC. Its translation: CASAALAGISNEQFF.